Described below is a single TCR beta chain sequence and its context. Its cognate antigen is unknown. This CDR3 comprises 15 residues. Germline V gene data show CDR1 as SGHAT and CDR2 as FQNNGV. V lost 3 bases, J lost 2 bases, and 11 bases lay in between. The data stem from a study of graft-versus-host responses after intestinal transplantation. Findings of the study overall: High graft-versus-host to host-versus-graft T cell clonal ratios marked allografts of patients with graft-donor macrochimerism.

Clones were sequenced by immunoSEQ multiplex PCR, and TCRdb holds only the in-frame ones, with some missing. The top ten clones hold 7.6% of a sample with around 88,000 clones, around 93% of them seen once. This chain connects TRBV11-2 to TRBJ1-3, with a tentative D call TRBD1 (5 bases). Sequences were derived from unstimulated CD8+ T cells sorted from spleen or lymph node cells, sampled before transplant. This clonotype was sampled from a human donor who was the organ donor for an intestinal transplant. Here the CDR3 reads CASSFSGTAGNTIYF. Written as DNA, the CDR3 is TGTGCCAGCAGCTTCTCCGGGACGGCTGGAAACACCATATATTTT.